This T cell receptor (beta chain) comes out of a study of T cell responses to AZD1222 COVID-19 vaccine. Per germline, CDR1 SSHAT and CDR2 FNYEAQ (reference sequence). The CDR3 has 17 residues. Trimming took 5 bases from V and 5 from J, leaving 24 bases between them. Method: immunoSEQ multiplex PCR; TCRdb's copy keeps in-frame clones and lacks some. The table has 140,000 to 150,000 clones, roughly nine tenths seen once. The sample was peripheral blood, taken on day 0 of AZD1222 vaccination. The receptor was isolated from an adult in good health. The chain carries TRBV7-7 and TRBJ1-2, with a tentative D call TRBD1 (6 bases). The CDR3 here is CASSPLNAPDRTYGYTF. The CDR3 DNA reads TGTGCCAGCAGCCCTTTGAACGCCCCGGACAGAACTTATGGCTACACCTTC.